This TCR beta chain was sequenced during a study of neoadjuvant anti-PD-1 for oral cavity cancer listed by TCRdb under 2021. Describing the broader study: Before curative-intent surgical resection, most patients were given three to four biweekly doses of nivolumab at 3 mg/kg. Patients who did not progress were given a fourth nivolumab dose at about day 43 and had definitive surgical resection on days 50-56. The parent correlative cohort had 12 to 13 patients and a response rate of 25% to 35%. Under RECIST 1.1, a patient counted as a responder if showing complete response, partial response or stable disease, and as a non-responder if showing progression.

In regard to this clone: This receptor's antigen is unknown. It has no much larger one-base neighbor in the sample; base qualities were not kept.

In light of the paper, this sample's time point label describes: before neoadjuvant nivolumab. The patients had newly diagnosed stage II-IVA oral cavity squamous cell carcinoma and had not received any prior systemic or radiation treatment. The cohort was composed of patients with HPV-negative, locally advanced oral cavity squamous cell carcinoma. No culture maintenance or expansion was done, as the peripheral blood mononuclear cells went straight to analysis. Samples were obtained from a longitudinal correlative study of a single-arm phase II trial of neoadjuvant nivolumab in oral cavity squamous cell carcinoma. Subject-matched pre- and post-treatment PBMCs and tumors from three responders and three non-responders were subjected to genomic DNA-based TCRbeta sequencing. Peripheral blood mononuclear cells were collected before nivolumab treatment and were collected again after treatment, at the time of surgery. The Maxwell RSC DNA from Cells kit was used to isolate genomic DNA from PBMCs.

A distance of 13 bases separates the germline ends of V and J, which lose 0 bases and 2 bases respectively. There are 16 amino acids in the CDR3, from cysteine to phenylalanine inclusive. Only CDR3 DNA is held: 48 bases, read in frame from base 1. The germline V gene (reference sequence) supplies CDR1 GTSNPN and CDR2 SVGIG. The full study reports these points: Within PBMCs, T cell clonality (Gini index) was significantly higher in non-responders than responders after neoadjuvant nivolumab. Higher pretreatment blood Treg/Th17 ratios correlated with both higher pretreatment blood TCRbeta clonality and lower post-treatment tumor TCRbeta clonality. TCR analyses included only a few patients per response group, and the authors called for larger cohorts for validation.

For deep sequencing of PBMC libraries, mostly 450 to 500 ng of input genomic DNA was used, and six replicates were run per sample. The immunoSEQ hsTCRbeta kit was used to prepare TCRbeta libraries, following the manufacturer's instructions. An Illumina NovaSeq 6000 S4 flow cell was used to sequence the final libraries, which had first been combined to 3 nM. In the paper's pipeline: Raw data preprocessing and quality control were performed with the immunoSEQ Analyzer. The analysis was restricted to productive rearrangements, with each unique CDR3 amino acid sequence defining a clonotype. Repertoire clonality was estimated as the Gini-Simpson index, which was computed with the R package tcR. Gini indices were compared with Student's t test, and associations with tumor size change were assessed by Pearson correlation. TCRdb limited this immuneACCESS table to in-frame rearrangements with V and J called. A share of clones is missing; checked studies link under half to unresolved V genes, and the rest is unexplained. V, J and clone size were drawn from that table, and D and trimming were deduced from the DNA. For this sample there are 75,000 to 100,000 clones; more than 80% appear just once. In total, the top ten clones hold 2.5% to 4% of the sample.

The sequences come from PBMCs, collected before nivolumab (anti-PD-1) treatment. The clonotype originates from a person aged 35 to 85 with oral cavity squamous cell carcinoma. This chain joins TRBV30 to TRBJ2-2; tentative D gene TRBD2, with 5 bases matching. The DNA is TGTGCCTGGAGTGTGAGAGGGAGCTCTAACACCGGGGAGCTGTTTTTT. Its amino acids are CAWSVRGSSNTGELFF.